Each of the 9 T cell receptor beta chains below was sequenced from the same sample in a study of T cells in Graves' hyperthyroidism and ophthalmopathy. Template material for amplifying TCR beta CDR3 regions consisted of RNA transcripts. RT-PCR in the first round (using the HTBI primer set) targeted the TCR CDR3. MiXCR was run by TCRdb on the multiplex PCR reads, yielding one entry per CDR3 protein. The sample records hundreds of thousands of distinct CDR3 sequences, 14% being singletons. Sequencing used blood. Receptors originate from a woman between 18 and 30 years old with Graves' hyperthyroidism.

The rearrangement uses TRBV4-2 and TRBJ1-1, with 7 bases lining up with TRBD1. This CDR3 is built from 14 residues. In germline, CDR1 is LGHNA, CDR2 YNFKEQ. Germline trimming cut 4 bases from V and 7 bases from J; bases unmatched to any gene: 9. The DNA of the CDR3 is TGTGCCAGCAGCCGATCCGGGACAGAGGATGAAGCTTTCTTT. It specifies CASSRSGTEDEAFF.

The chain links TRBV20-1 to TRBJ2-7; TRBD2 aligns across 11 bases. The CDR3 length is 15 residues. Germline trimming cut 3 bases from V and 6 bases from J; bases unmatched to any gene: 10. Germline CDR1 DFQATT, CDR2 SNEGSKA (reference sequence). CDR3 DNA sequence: TGCAGTGCTAGGGAGACTAGCGGGAATTCAGGCGAGCAGTACTTC. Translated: CSARETSGNSGEQYF.

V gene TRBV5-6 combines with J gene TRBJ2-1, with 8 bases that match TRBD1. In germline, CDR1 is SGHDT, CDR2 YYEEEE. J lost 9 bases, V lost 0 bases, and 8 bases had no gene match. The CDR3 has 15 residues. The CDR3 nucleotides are TGTGCCAGCAGCTTGGTGGCAGGGGGCACGGGTGAGCAGTTCTTC. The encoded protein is CASSLVAGGTGEQFF.

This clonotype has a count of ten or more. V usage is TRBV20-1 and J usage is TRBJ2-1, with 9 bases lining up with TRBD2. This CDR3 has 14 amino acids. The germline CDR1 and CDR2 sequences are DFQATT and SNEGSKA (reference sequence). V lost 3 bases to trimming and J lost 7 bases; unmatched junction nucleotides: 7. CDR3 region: CSARRAGGPNEQFF. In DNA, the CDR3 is TGCAGTGCTAGGCGGGCGGGAGGGCCGAATGAGCAGTTCTTC.

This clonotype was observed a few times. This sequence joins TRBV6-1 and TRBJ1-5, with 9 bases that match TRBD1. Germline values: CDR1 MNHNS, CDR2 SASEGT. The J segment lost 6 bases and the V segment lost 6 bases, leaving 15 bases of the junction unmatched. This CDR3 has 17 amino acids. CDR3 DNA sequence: TGTGCCAGCAGGAGTGGGCCGGGACAGGGTACCGGTCAGCCCCAGCATTTT. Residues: CASRSGPGQGTGQPQHF.

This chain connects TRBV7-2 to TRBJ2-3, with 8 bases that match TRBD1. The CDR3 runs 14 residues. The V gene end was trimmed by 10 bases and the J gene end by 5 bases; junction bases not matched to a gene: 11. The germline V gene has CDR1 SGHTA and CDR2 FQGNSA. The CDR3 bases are TGTGCCAAAGCAGGGGGCCCCCTTCGAGATACGCAGTATTTT. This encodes CAKAGGPLRDTQYF.

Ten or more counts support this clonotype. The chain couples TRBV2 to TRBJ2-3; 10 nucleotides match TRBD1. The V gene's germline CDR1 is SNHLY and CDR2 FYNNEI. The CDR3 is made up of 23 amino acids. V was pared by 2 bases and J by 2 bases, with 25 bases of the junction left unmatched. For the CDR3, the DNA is TGTGCCAGCAGTGAACTGGGGTGGGGGAAGCGGGACAGGGGCGTAGGTACCACAGATACGCAGTATTTT. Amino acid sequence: CASSELGWGKRDRGVGTTDTQYF. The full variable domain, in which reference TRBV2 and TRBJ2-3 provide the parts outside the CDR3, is EPEVTQTPSHQVTQMGQEVILRCVPISNHLYFYWYRQILGQKVEFLVSFYNNEISEKSEIFDDQFSVERPDGSNFTLKIRSTKLEDSAMYFCASSELGWGKRDRGVGTTDTQYFGPGTRLTVL.

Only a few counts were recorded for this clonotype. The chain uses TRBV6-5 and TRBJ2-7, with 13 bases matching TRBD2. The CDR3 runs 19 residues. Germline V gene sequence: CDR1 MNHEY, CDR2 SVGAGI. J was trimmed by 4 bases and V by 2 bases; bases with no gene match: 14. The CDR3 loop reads CASSYRGTLTSGRLYEQYF. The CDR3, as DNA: TGTGCCAGCAGTTACAGGGGGACATTGACTAGCGGGAGGTTATACGAGCAGTACTTC.

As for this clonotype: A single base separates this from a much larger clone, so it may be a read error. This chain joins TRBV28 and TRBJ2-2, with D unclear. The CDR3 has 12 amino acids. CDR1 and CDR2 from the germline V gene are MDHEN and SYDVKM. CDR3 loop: CAGRIQTGELFF. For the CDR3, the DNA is TGTGCCGGCAGAATTCAGACCGGGGAGCTGTTTTTT.